Below, 2 T cell receptor beta chains from the same sample are listed, as sequenced in a study of blood T cell repertoires in COVID-19. Repertoires were generated with immunoSEQ multiplex PCR, while TCRdb's copy carries only in-frame clones and drops some. The profile covers about 120,000 clones, with over 65% appearing a single time and 3.9% taken by the ten largest. Sequencing input: peripheral blood. Receptor source: a man aged 55 to 69 with acute or convalescent COVID-19.

This rearrangement joins TRBV7-9 to TRBJ2-1, with TRBD2 identical over 12 bases. Germline CDR1 is SEHNR and CDR2 is FQNEAQ (reference sequence). After removal of 5 bases from V and 7 bases from J, the junction contained 12 bases not matched to a gene. The CDR3 is made up of 17 amino acids. In DNA, the CDR3 is TGTGCCAGCAGCCCCGATGGGCTAGCGGGAGGGGGGAATGAGCAGTTCTTC. Translating it yields CASSPDGLAGGGNEQFF.

The chain employs TRBV5-5 and TRBJ1-5, with 8 bases identical to TRBD1. V lost 1 base, J lost 5 bases, and 5 bases stayed unmatched. Germline assignment: CDR1 SGHKS and CDR2 YYEKEE (reference sequence). The CDR3 has 15 amino acids. The CDR3 region is CASSLPGGIDQPQHF. The CDR3 coding sequence is TGTGCCAGCAGCTTGCCAGGGGGCATCGATCAGCCCCAGCATTTT.